Here is one T cell receptor beta chain with its context. Its antigen is undetermined. Then a second PCR, running roughly 7 to 11 cycles, was carried out with a sample-barcoded 5' primer and a J-beta primer mix. TCRdb itself ran the 5' RACE reads through MiXCR, one entry per CDR3 protein. The table shows 700,000 to 800,000 distinct CDR3 sequences, with roughly 45% occurring only once. These data come from a study of blood T cells in healthy people across ages. Germline values: CDR1 MRHNA, CDR2 SNTAGT. This CDR3 contains 15 residues. V shed 4 bases and J shed 0 bases, with 12 bases lying between them. It was ten milliliters of peripheral blood that were drawn from each donor. The study's findings and limits: TCR beta diversity, measured per million T cells, fell in a roughly linear way with age. Diversity estimates drawn from one million T cells were deemed underestimates.

This receptor was obtained from a woman in her sixties or seventies in good health. The V and J genes are TRBV6-4 and TRBJ1-2; possible D gene TRBD1, 6 bases. Sequenced: blood. The CDR3 spells CASSANRDPNYGYTF. The CDR3, as DNA: TGTGCCAGCAGTGCCAACAGGGACCCTAACTATGGCTACACCTTC.